Listed here are 30 T cell receptor beta chains from one sample, sequenced in a study of blood T cell repertoires in COVID-19. Libraries were prepared by immunoSEQ multiplex PCR; TCRdb keeps only in-frame clonotypes and omits some of them. The sample lists a few hundred thousand clones; approximately 90% were seen once. Sequencing was performed on PBMCs or T cells enriched from blood (not recorded which). Source of these receptors: a man younger than 45 who had recovered from COVID-19.

J is TRBJ1-5 and V is TRBV18, with a tentative D call TRBD1 (5 bases). The CDR3 totals 16 residues. Looked up from germline, CDR1 is KGHSH and CDR2 is LQKENI. V was trimmed by 3 bases and J by 5 bases, leaving 17 bases between them. For the CDR3, the DNA is TGTGCCAGCTCACCTTCTGATGAGACAGCCTATCAGCCCCAGCATTTT. This encodes CASSPSDETAYQPQHF.

V usage is TRBV2 and J usage is TRBJ2-3, with TRBD1 matching over 9 bases. Trimming at V came to 6 bases and at J to 0 bases, leaving 7 bases not matched to a gene. Germline V gene data show CDR1 as SNHLY and CDR2 as FYNNEI. This CDR3 spans 16 amino acids. In DNA, the CDR3 is TGTGCCAGCAGCTGGGACAGGGAGACTAGCACAGATACGCAGTATTTT. It translates to CASSWDRETSTDTQYF.

The gene calls are TRBV7-9 and TRBJ1-1; 7 bases match TRBD1. The CDR3 has 14 amino acids. With 1 base clipped from V and 4 bases from J, the junction kept 3 bases outside the gene matches. Per germline, CDR1 SEHNR and CDR2 FQNEAQ (reference sequence). The DNA for the CDR3 is TGTGCCAGCAGCTTAGTAGGGGGCGGCACTGAAGCTTTCTTT. Translation: CASSLVGGGTEAFF.

This chain links TRBV4-3 with TRBJ2-7, with D maybe TRBD1 (6 bases). This CDR3 comprises 16 residues. Germline CDR1 reads LGHNA; CDR2 reads YSLEER. The ends were cut back, 1 base at V and 7 bases at J, with 20 bases in the middle. CDR3: CASSQGSYTGSEEQYF. CDR3 nucleotide sequence: TGCGCCAGCAGCCAAGGTTCCTATACAGGGAGCGAAGAGCAGTACTTC.

This clone has more than one count but fewer than ten. V is TRBV4-3 and J is TRBJ2-6; no clear D gene. This CDR3 comprises 16 residues. Per germline, CDR1 LGHNA and CDR2 YSLEER. Trimming pared 1 base from V and 1 base from J, leaving 8 bases between. The CDR3 DNA reads as TGCGCCAGCAGCCAAGTGGCCTCTTCTGGGGCCAACGTCCTGACTTTC. As protein: CASSQVASSGANVLTF.

This clone has just one count. This chain connects TRBV7-2 to TRBJ1-4; TRBD1 agrees at 9 bases. Looked up from germline, CDR1 is SGHTA and CDR2 is FQGNSA. The CDR3 runs 14 residues. Trimming cost V 5 bases and J 5 bases; bases outside gene matches: 3. The chain's CDR3 is CASSVGQGNEKLFF. The DNA of the CDR3 is TGTGCCAGCAGCGTGGGACAGGGAAATGAAAAACTGTTTTTT.

This clone is a singleton in its sample. This chain connects TRBV2 to TRBJ2-7, with unresolved D. The CDR3 loop spans 11 amino acids. Trimming left V 3 bases short and J 2 bases short, with 2 bases between. Germline lookup yields CDR1 SNHLY and CDR2 FYNNEI. The CDR3 sequence: CASSDTYEQYF. As DNA, the CDR3 is TGTGCCAGCAGTGACACCTACGAGCAGTACTTC.

This rearrangement joins TRBV13 to TRBJ1-4; no clear D. In germline, CDR1 is PRHDT, CDR2 FYEKMQ (reference sequence). The V end lost 0 bases, the J end lost 12 bases, and 11 bases lay between the germline ends. The length of the CDR3 is 13 residues. This CDR3 is CASSLGTGRELFF. The DNA of the CDR3 is TGTGCCAGCAGCTTAGGCACCGGGAGGGAACTGTTTTTT.

The chain is built from TRBV13 and TRBJ1-1, with D unclear. V lost 7 bases to trimming and J lost 1 base, with 10 bases between them. Germline values: CDR1 PRHDT, CDR2 FYEKMQ (reference sequence). This CDR3 is built from 13 residues. The CDR3 DNA follows: TGTGCCAGCACGACGGGTACGAACACTGAAGCTTTCTTT. This translates into CASTTGTNTEAFF.

The V gene is TRBV5-5, the J gene TRBJ2-6, with D hard to call. V shed 0 bases and J shed 0 bases, with 10 bases lying between them. Germline CDR1 is SGHKS and CDR2 is YYEKEE (reference sequence). The CDR3 runs to 17 residues. The CDR3 DNA reads TGTGCCAGCAGCTTGGTCGGCTCTAGCTCTGGGGCCAACGTCCTGACTTTC. Its translation: CASSLVGSSSGANVLTF. Complete variable domain (other parts from reference TRBV5-5 and TRBJ2-6): DAGVTQSPTHLIKTRGQQVTLRCSPISGHKSVSWYQQVLGQGPQFIFQYYEKEERGRGNFPDRFSARQFPNYSSELNVNALLLGDSALYLCASSLVGSSSGANVLTFGAGSRLTVL.

The chain links TRBV7-8 to TRBJ2-7, with D perhaps TRBD1 (5 bases). Germline CDR1 and CDR2: SGHVS and FQNEAQ. This CDR3 spans 15 amino acids. V was cut by 3 bases and J by 9 bases, with 21 bases left in between. CDR3 nucleotides: TGTGCCAGCAGCTTCCGACAGCCTCCTAAAAACGGGCAGTACTTC. Its protein is CASSFRQPPKNGQYF.

The V call is TRBV5-4, the J call TRBJ1-1, with unresolved D. V shed 1 base and J shed 0 bases, with 4 bases lying between them. Germline CDR1 is SGHNT and CDR2 is YYREEE (reference sequence). The CDR3 contains 13 residues. The CDR3 bases are TGTGCCAGCAGCTTGCCAATGAACACTGAAGCTTTCTTT. Its protein is CASSLPMNTEAFF.

The chain has TRBV7-8 and TRBJ2-7, with D possibly being TRBD2 (6 bases). The CDR3 has 17 amino acids. The germline V and J ends were trimmed by 5 bases and 4 bases, with 24 bases remaining between them. Per germline, CDR1 SGHVS and CDR2 FQNEAQ. The CDR3 DNA sequence: TGTGCCAGCAGCGTACGGGGAGGAGACACAATCGTGTACGAGCAGTACTTC. Protein: CASSVRGGDTIVYEQYF.

V usage is TRBV29-1 and J usage is TRBJ1-1; TRBD1 aligns across 9 bases. The junction had 6 bases not matched to a gene; V was cut back by 0 bases and J by 1 base. This CDR3 has 16 residues. Germline loops: CDR1 SQVTM, CDR2 ANQGSEA. The chain's CDR3 is CSVEEGMDRGNTEAFF. The CDR3 DNA sequence: TGCAGCGTTGAAGAAGGGATGGACAGGGGGAACACTGAAGCTTTCTTT.

The rearrangement joins TRBV18 to TRBJ2-7; TRBD1 agrees at 8 bases. This CDR3 contains 15 residues. J lost 5 bases, V lost 2 bases, and 8 bases had no gene match. Per the germline V gene, CDR1 is KGHSH and CDR2 is LQKENI. The CDR3 DNA sequence: TGTGCCAGCTCACCAAACAGGGGGTCCGGTGACGAGCAGTACTTC. Its translation: CASSPNRGSGDEQYF.

V and J are TRBV4-3 and TRBJ1-1; maybe TRBD1 (5 bases). From germline, CDR1 is LGHNA and CDR2 YSLEER. The CDR3 consists of 14 residues. Trimming pared 0 bases from V and 4 bases from J, leaving 9 bases between. The CDR3 DNA reads TGCGCCAGCAGCCAAGAAGCGGGGCCCACTGAAGCTTTCTTT. Encoded protein: CASSQEAGPTEAFF.

V is TRBV28 and J is TRBJ1-5; 9 bases match TRBD1. Germline CDR1 MDHEN, CDR2 SYDVKM. V lost 3 bases to trimming and J lost 4 bases; unmatched junction nucleotides: 4. The CDR3 runs 15 residues. As DNA, the CDR3 is TGTGCCAGCAGTTTGGACAGGGGTGGGAATCAGCCCCAGCATTTT. Protein product: CASSLDRGGNQPQHF. Full variable domain (remainder filled in from reference TRBV28 and TRBJ1-5): DVKVTQSSRYLVKRTGEKVFLECVQDMDHENMFWYRQDPGLGLRLIYFSYDVKMKEKGDIPEGYSVSREKKERFSLILESASTNQTSMYLCASSLDRGGNQPQHFGDGTRLSIL.

The gene calls are TRBV7-2 and TRBJ2-2; a possible D gene is TRBD1 (6 bases). The V end lost 5 bases, the J end lost 1 base, and 11 bases lay between the germline ends. CDR1 and CDR2 (germline): SGHTA, FQGNSA. There are 15 residues in the CDR3. For the CDR3, the DNA is TGTGCCAGCAGCCCCACAGGGTTGAACACCGGGGAGCTGTTTTTT. Translating gives CASSPTGLNTGELFF.

The chain links TRBV9 to TRBJ2-5; 9 positions agree with TRBD1. V trimming: 0 bases; J trimming: 2 bases; junction bases outside the gene matches: 5. The CDR3 runs to 16 residues. Germline V lookup: CDR1 SGDLS, CDR2 YYNGEE. DNA of the CDR3: TGTGCCAGCAGCGTAGTGCTCGGGACAGGGCAAGAGACCCAGTACTTC. Translation: CASSVVLGTGQETQYF.

The CDR3 protein is CASSPPGTNQPQHF. The DNA of the CDR3 is TGTGCCAGCAGTCCACCGGGAACCAATCAGCCCCAGCATTTT. The chain is built from TRBV6-5 and TRBJ1-5; no firm D call. V shed 5 bases and J shed 3 bases, with 11 bases lying between them. CDR1 MNHEY and CDR2 SVGAGI come from the germline V gene. The CDR3 contains 14 residues.

This clone has just one count. The genes are TRBV29-1 and TRBJ2-2, with D perhaps matching TRBD1 (5 bases). Germline CDR1 and CDR2: SQVTM and ANQGSEA. V lost 2 bases, J lost 8 bases, and 15 bases lay in between. The CDR3 length is 14 residues. The chain's CDR3 is CSVEQTVLGGELFF. CDR3 sequence (DNA): TGCAGCGTTGAACAGACAGTCCTTGGGGGGGAGCTGTTTTTT.

V is TRBV5-1 and J is TRBJ2-3, with D possibly matching TRBD1 (6 bases). The CDR3 loop spans 14 amino acids. V was clipped by 0 bases and J by 3 bases, with 8 bases between them. Germline lookup yields CDR1 SGHRS and CDR2 YFSETQ. The CDR3, as DNA: TGCGCCAGCAGCTTGGATACAGGGACAGATACGCAGTATTTT. Its protein is CASSLDTGTDTQYF.

The chain recombines TRBV6-5 with TRBJ1-1, with 8 bases lining up with TRBD1. The trim removed 5 bases at V and 6 bases at J, leaving 8 bases unmatched. This CDR3 region has 14 residues. CDR1 is MNHEY and CDR2 is SVGAGI in the germline V gene. The CDR3 sequence is CASSNGQGIPEAFF. In DNA form, the CDR3 reads TGTGCCAGCAGTAACGGACAGGGAATCCCTGAAGCTTTCTTT.

This clone was picked up a small number of times. The chain recombines TRBV19 with TRBJ1-1; tentative D call: TRBD1 (5 bases). V lost 4 bases and J lost 6, with 18 bases in between. Germline V gene sequence: CDR1 LNHDA, CDR2 SQIVND (reference sequence). There are 15 residues in the CDR3. As DNA, the CDR3 is TGTGCCAGTAGTAGTCTTTCGGGGGAAGCCGCTGAAGCTTTCTTT. Its translation: CASSSLSGEAAEAFF.

CDR3 region: CAWNWGDQETQYF. The CDR3, as DNA: TGTGCCTGGAATTGGGGGGATCAAGAGACCCAGTACTTC. The chain links TRBV30 to TRBJ2-5; TRBD2 might be the D (6 bases). Trimming took off 4 bases at V and 2 bases at J, with 11 bases between the two ends. The CDR3 spans 13 residues. Germline lookup yields CDR1 GTSNPN and CDR2 SVGIG (reference sequence).

The CDR3 DNA sequence: TGTGCCAGCAGTTTCGTCGGGGATGGCTACACCTTC. This codes for CASSFVGDGYTF. The V call is TRBV6-2 or TRBV6-3, the J call TRBJ1-2; D remains ambiguous. Germline CDR1 is MNHEY and CDR2 is SVGEGT. The CDR3 has 12 amino acids. V was clipped by 4 bases and J by 6 bases, with 9 bases between them.

The chain is built from TRBV7-8 and TRBJ1-1; 10 nucleotides agree with TRBD1. V shed 5 bases and J 3 bases; nucleotides not matched to a gene: 6. The CDR3 is made up of 15 amino acids. Germline V CDR1 and CDR2: SGHVS, FQNEAQ. The CDR3 DNA is TGTGCCAGCAGCACTCGACAGGGGGCTTACACTGAAGCTTTCTTT. Amino acid sequence: CASSTRQGAYTEAFF.

This sequence joins TRBV7-9 and TRBJ2-7; D not certain. Deletions cut 1 base from V and 2 bases from J, with 9 bases between. Germline CDR1 SEHNR, CDR2 FQNEAQ (reference sequence). This CDR3 comprises 14 residues. The CDR3 spells CASSLVAAPYEQYF. Written as DNA, the CDR3 is TGTGCCAGCAGCTTAGTCGCGGCCCCCTACGAGCAGTACTTC.

The chain is built from TRBV5-4 and TRBJ2-7; TRBD2 matches at 13 bases. The CDR3 loop spans 15 amino acids. Trimming removed 4 bases from V and 4 bases from J; junction bases left unmatched: 5. Germline V gene sequence: CDR1 SGHNT, CDR2 YYREEE (reference sequence). The CDR3 region is CASSPGTSGTYEQYF. The CDR3 nucleotides are TGTGCCAGCAGCCCCGGGACTAGCGGGACATACGAGCAGTACTTC.

This chain uses TRBV18 with TRBJ1-4; D remains ambiguous. The V and J ends lost 6 bases and 3 bases respectively, with 8 bases between them. CDR3 length: 13 residues. Looked up from germline, CDR1 is KGHSH and CDR2 is LQKENI. CDR3 sequence: CASSAESNEKLFF. The CDR3 coding sequence is TGTGCCAGCTCGGCAGAATCTAATGAAAAACTGTTTTTT.